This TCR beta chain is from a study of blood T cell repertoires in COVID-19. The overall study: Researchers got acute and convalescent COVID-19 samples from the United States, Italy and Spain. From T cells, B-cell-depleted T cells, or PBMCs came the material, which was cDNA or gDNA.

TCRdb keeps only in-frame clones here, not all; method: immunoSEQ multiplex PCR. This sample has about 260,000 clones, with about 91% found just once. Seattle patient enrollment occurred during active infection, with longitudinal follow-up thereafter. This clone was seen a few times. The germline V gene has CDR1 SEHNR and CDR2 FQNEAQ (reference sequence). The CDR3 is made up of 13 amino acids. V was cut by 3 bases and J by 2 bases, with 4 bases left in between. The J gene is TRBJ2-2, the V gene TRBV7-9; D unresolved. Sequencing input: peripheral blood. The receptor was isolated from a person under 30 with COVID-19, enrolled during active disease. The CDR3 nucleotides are TGTGCCAGCAGCTTGTATAACACCGGGGAGCTGTTTTTT. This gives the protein CASSLYNTGELFF.